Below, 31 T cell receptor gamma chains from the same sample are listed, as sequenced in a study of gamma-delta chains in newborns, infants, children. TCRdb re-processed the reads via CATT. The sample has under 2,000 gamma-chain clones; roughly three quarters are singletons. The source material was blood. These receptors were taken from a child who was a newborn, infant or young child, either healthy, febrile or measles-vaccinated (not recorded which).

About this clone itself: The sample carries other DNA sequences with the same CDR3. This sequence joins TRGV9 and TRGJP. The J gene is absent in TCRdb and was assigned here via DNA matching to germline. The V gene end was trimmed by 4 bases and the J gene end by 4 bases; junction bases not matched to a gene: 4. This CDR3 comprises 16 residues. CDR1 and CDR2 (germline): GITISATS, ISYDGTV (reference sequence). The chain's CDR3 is CALWDEQELGKKIKVF. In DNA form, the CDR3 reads TGTGCCTTGTGGGACGAACAAGAGTTGGGCAAAAAAATCAAGGTATTT.

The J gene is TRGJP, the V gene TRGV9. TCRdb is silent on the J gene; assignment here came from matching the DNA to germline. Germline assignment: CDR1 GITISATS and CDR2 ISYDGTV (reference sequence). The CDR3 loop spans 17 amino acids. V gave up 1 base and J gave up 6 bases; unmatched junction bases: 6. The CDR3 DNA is TGTGCCTTGTGGGAGGTTAAGGGAGAGTTGGGCAAAAAAATCAAGGTATTT. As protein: CALWEVKGELGKKIKVF.

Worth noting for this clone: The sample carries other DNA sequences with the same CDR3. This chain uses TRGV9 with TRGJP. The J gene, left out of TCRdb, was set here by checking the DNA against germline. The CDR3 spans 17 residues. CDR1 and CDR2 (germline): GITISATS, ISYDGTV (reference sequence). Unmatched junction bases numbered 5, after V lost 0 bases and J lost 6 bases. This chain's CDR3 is CALWEVRSELGKKIKVF. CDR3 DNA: TGTGCCTTGTGGGAGGTGCGGTCAGAGTTGGGCAAAAAAATCAAGGTATTT.

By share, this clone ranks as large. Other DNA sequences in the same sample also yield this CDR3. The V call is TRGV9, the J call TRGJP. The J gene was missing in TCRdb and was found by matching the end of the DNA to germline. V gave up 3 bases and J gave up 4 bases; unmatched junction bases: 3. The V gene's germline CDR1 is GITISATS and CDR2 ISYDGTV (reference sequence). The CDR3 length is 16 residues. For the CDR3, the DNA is TGTGCCTTGTGGGAGACCCAAGAGTTGGGCAAAAAAATCAAGGTATTT. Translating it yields CALWETQELGKKIKVF.

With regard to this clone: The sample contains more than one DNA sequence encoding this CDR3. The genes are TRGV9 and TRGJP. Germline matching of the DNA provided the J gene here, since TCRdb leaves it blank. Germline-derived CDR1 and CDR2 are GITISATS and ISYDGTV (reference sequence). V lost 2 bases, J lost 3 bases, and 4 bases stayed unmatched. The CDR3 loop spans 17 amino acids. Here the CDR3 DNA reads TGTGCCTTGTGGGAGGCACAGCAAGAGTTGGGCAAAAAAATCAAGGTATTT. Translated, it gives CALWEAQQELGKKIKVF.

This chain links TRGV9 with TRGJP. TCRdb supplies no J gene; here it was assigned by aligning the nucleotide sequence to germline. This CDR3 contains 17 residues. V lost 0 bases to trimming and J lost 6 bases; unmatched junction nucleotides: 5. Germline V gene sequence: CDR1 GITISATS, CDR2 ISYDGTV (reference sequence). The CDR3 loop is CALWEVRLELGKKIKVF. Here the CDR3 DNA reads TGTGCCTTGTGGGAGGTGCGTCTAGAGTTGGGCAAAAAAATCAAGGTATTT.

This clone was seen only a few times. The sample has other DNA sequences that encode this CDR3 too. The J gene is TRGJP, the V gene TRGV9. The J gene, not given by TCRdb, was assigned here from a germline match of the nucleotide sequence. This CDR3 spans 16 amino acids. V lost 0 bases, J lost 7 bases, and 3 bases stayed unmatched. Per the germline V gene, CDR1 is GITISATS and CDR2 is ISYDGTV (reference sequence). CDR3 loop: CALWEVLELGKKIKVF. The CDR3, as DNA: TGTGCCTTGTGGGAGGTGCTTGAGTTGGGCAAAAAAATCAAGGTATTT.

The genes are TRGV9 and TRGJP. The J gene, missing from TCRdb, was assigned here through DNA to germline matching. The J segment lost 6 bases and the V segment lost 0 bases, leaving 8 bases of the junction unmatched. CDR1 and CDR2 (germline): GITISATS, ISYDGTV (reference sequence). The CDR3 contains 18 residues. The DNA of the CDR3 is TGTGCCTTGTGGGAGGTGACCCACATAGAGTTGGGCAAAAAAATCAAGGTATTT. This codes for CALWEVTHIELGKKIKVF.

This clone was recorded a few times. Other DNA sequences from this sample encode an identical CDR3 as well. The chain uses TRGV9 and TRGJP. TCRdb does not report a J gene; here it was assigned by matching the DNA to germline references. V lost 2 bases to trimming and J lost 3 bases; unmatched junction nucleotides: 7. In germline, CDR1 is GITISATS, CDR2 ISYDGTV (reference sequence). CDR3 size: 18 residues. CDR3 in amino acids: CALWEATMQELGKKIKVF. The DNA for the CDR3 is TGTGCCTTGTGGGAGGCTACCATGCAAGAGTTGGGCAAAAAAATCAAGGTATTT.

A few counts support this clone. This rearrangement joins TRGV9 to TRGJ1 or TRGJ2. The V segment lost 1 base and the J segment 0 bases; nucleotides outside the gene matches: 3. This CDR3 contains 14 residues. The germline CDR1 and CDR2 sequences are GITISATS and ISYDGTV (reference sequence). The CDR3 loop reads CALWEVPNYYKKLF. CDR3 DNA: TGTGCCTTGTGGGAGGTCCCGAATTATTATAAGAAACTCTTT.

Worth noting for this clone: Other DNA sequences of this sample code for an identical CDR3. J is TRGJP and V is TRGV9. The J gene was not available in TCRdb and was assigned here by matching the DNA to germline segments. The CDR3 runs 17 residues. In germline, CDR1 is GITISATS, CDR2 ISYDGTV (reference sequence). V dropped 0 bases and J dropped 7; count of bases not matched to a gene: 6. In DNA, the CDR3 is TGTGCCTTGTGGGAGGTGCAAAGGGAGTTGGGCAAAAAAATCAAGGTATTT. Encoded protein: CALWEVQRELGKKIKVF.

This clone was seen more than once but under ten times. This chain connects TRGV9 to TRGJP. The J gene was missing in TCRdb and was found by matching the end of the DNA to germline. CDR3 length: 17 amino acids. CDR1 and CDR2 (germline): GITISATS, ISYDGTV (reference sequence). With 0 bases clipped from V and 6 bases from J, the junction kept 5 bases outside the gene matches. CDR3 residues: CALWEVIGELGKKIKVF. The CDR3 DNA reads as TGTGCCTTGTGGGAGGTGATAGGAGAGTTGGGCAAAAAAATCAAGGTATTT.

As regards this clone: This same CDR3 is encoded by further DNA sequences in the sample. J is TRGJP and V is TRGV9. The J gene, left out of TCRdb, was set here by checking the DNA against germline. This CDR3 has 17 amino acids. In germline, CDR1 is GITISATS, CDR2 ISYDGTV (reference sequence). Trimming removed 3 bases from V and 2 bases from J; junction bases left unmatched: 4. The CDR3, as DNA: TGTGCCTTGTGGGAGCCAAGGCAAGAGTTGGGCAAAAAAATCAAGGTATTT. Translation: CALWEPRQELGKKIKVF.

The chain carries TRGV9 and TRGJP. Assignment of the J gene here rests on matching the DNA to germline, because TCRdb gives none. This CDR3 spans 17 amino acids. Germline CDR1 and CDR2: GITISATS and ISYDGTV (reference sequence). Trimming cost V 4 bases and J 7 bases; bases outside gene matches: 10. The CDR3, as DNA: TGTGCCTTGTGGGAACGCGCCGGGGAGTTGGGCAAAAAAATCAAGGTATTT. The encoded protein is CALWERAGELGKKIKVF.

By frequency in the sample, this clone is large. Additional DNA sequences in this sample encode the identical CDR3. CDR3: CALWEVELGKKIKVF. In nucleotides, the CDR3 is TGTGCCTTGTGGGAGGTGGAGTTGGGCAAAAAAATCAAGGTATTT. The V gene is TRGV9, the J gene TRGJP. No J segment appears in TCRdb, so it was assigned here by matching the sequence to germline. The trim removed 0 bases at V and 7 bases at J, leaving 0 bases unmatched. CDR1 and CDR2 from the germline V gene are GITISATS and ISYDGTV (reference sequence). The CDR3 has 15 residues.

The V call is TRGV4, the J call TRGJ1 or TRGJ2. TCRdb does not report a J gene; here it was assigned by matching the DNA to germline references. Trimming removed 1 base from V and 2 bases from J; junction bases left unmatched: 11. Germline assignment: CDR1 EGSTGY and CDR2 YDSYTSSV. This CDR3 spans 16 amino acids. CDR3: CATWDGYGVDYYKKLF. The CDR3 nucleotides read TGTGCCACCTGGGATGGCTATGGGGTGGATTATTATAAGAAACTCTTT.

This CDR3 reads CALWEVSGKKLF. The DNA of the CDR3 is TGTGCCTTGTGGGAGGTCTCGGGGAAGAAACTCTTT. This rearrangement joins TRGV9 to TRGJ1 or TRGJ2. In the absence of a J gene in TCRdb, the DNA was matched to germline to assign it here. V was pared by 1 base and J by 10 bases, with 7 bases of the junction left unmatched. Germline CDR1 GITISATS, CDR2 ISYDGTV (reference sequence). The CDR3 consists of 12 residues.

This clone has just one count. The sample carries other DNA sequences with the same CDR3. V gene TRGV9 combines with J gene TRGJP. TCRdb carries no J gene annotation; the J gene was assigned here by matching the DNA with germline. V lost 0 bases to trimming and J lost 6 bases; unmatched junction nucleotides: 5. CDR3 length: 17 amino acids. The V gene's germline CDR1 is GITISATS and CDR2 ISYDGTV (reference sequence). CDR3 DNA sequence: TGTGCCTTGTGGGAGGTGGTCCGAGAGTTGGGCAAAAAAATCAAGGTATTT. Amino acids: CALWEVVRELGKKIKVF.

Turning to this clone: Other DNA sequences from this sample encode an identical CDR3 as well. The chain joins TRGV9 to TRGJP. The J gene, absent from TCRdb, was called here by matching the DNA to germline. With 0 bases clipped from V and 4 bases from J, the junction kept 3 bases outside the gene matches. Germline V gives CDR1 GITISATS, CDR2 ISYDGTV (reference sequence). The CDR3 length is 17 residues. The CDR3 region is CALWEVGQELGKKIKVF. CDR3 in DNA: TGTGCCTTGTGGGAGGTGGGCCAAGAGTTGGGCAAAAAAATCAAGGTATTT.

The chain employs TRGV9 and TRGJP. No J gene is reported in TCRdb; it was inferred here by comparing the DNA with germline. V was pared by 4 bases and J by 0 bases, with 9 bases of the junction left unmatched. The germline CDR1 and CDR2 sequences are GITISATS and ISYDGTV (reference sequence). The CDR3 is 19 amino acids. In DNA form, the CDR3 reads TGTGCCTTGTGGGACCCCCGGAGTGGGCAAGAGTTGGGCAAAAAAATCAAGGTATTT. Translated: CALWDPRSGQELGKKIKVF.

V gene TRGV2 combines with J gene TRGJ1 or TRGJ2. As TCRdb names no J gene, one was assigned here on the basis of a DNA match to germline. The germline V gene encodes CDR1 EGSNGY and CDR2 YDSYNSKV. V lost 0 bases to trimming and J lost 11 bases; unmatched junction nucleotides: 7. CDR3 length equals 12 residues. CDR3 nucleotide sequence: TGTGCCACCTGGGACGGGCCTCGAGAGAAACTCTTT. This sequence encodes CATWDGPREKLF.

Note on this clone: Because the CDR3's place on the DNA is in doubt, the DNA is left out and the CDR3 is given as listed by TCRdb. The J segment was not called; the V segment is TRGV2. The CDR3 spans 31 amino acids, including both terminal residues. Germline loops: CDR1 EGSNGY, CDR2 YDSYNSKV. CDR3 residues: CATWDGSIIRNSLAVEQHLLSQVSSGRIQHF.

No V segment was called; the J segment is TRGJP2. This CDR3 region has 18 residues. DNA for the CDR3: TGTGCCACCTGGTTTATCACGCCGCCGTGGAGTAGTGATTGGATCAAGACGTTT. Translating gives CATWFITPPWSSDWIKTF.

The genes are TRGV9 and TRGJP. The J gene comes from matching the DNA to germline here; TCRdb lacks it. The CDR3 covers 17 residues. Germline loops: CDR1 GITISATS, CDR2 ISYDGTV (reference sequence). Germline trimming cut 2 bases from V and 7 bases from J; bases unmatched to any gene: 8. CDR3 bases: TGTGCCTTGTGGGAGGCGAAAAGCGAGTTGGGCAAAAAAATCAAGGTATTT. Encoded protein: CALWEAKSELGKKIKVF.

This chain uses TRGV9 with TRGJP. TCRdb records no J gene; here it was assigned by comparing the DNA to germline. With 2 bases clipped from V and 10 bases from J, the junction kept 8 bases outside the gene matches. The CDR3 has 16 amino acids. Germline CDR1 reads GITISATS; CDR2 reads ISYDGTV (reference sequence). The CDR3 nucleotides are TGTGCCTTGTGGGAGGCTCTCGGTTTGGGCAAAAAAATCAAGGTATTT. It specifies CALWEALGLGKKIKVF.

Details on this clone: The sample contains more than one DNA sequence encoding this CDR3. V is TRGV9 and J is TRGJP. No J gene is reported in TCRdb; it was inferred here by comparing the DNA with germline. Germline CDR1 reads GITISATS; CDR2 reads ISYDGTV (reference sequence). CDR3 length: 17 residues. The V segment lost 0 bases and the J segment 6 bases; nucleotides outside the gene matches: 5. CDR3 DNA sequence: TGTGCCTTGTGGGAGGTGCCCGGAGAGTTGGGCAAAAAAATCAAGGTATTT. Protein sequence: CALWEVPGELGKKIKVF.

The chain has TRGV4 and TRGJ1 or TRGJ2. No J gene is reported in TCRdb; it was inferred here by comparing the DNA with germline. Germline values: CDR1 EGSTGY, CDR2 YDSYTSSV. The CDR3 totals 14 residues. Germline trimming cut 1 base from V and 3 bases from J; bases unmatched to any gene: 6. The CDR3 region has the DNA TGTGCCACCTGGGATGGCCCCCTTTATTATAAGAAACTCTTT. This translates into CATWDGPLYYKKLF.

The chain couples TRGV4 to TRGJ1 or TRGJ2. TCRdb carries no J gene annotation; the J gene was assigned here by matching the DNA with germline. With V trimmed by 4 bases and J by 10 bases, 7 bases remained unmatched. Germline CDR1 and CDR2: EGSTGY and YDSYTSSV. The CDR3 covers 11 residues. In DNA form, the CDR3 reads TGTGCCACCTGGGACTCAAGGAAGAAACTCTTT. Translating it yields CATWDSRKKLF.

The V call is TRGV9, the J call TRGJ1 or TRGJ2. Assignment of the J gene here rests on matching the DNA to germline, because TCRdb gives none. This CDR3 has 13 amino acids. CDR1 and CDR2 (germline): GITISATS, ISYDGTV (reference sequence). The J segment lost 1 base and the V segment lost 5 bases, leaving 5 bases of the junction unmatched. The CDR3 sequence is CALWGKNYYKKLF. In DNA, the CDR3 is TGTGCCTTGTGGGGGAAAAATTATTATAAGAAACTCTTT.

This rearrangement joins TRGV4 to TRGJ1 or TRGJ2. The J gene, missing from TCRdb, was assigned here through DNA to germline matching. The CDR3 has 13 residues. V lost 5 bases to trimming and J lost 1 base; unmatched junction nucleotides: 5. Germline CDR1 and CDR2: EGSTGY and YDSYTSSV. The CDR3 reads CATWARNYYKKLF. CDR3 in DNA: TGTGCCACCTGGGCGAGAAATTATTATAAGAAACTCTTT.

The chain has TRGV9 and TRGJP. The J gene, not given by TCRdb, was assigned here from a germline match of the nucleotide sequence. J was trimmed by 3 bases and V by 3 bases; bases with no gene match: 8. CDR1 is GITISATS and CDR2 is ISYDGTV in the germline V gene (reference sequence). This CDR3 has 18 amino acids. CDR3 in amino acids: CALWEPPPQELGKKIKVF. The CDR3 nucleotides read TGTGCCTTGTGGGAGCCACCCCCGCAAGAGTTGGGCAAAAAAATCAAGGTATTT.